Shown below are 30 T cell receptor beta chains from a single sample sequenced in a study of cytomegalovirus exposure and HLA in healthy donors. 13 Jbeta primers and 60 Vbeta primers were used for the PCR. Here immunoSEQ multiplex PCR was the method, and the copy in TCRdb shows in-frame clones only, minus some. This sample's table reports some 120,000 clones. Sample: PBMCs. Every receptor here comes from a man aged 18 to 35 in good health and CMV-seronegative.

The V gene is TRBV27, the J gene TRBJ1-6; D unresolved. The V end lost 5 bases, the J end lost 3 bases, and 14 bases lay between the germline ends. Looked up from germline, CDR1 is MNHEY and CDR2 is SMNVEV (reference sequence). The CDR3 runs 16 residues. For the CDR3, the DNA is TGTGCCAGCAGTCCCCTTAGAAGACTCTATAATTCACCCCTCCACTTT. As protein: CASSPLRRLYNSPLHF.

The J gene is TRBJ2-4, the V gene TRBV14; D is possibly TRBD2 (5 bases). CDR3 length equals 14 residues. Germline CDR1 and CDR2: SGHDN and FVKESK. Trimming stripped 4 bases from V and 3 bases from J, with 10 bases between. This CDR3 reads CASSPLGVKNIQYF. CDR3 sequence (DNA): TGTGCCAGCAGCCCCCTGGGAGTCAAAAACATTCAGTACTTC.

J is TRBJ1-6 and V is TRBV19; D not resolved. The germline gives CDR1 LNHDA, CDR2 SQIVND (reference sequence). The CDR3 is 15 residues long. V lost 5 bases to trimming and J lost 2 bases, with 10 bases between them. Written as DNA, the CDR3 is TGTGCCAGTAGTCCAAGGGAGGCCTATAATTCACCCCTCCACTTT. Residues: CASSPREAYNSPLHF.

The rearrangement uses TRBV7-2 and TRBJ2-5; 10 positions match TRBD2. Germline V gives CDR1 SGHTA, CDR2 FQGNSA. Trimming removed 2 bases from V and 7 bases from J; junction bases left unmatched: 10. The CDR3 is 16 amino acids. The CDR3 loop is CASSLQASGSPTTQYF. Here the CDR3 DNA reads TGTGCCAGCAGCTTACAGGCTAGCGGGAGCCCCACGACCCAGTACTTC.

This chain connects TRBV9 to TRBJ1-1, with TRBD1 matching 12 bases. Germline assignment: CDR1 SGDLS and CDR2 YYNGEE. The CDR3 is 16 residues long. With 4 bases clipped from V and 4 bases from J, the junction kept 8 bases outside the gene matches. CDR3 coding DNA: TGTGCCAGCAGCCCGCCGGGACAGGGGGCACTCACTGAAGCTTTCTTT. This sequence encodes CASSPPGQGALTEAFF.

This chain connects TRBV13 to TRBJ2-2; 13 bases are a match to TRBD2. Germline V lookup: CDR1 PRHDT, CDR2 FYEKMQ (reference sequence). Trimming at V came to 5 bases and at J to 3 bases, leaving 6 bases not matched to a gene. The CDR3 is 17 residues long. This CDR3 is CASSLGLAGAHTGELFF. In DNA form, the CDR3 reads TGTGCCAGCAGCCTCGGACTAGCGGGGGCACACACCGGGGAGCTGTTTTTT.

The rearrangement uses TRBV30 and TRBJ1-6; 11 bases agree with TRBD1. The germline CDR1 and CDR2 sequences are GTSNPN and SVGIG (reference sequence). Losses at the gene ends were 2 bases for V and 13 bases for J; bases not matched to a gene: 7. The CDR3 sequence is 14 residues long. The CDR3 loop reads CAWSSRDRGSPLHF. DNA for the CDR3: TGTGCCTGGAGTTCTCGGGACAGGGGGTCTCCCCTCCACTTT.

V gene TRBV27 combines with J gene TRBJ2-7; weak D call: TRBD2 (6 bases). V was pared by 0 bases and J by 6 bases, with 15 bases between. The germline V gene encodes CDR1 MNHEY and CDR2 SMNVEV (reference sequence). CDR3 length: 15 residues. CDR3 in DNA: TGTGCCAGCAGTTTATCCTCGTCTGCCGGGAGCGAGCAGTACTTC. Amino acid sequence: CASSLSSSAGSEQYF.

The CDR3 region is CAAGEGLATQYF. CDR3 sequence (DNA): TGTGCCGCAGGGGAGGGCTTAGCTACGCAGTATTTT. The chain is built from TRBV6-6 and TRBJ2-3; perhaps TRBD2 as D (7 bases). In germline, CDR1 is MNHNY, CDR2 SVGAGI (reference sequence). CDR3 size: 12 residues. V was trimmed by 11 bases and J by 8 bases, leaving 17 bases between them.

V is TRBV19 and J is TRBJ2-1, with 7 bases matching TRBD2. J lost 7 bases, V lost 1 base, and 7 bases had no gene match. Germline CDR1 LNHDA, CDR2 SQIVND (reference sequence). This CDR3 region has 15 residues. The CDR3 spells CASSIGGLVRNEQFF. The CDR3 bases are TGTGCCAGTAGTATAGGCGGACTAGTAAGGAATGAGCAGTTCTTC.

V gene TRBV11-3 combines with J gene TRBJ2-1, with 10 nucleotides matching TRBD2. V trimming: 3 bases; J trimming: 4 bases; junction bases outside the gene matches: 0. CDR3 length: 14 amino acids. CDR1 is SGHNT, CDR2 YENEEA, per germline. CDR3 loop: CASSFSGGYNEQFF. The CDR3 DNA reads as TGTGCCAGCAGCTTTAGCGGGGGGTACAATGAGCAGTTCTTC. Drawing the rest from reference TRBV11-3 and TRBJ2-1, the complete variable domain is EAGVVQSPRYKIIEKKQPVAFWCNPISGHNTLYWYLQNLGQGPELLIRYENEEAVDDSQLPKDRFSAERLKGVDSTLKIQPAELGDSAVYLCASSFSGGYNEQFFGPGTRLTVL.

The CDR3 DNA sequence: TGTGCCAGCAGTTTAGGACAGGGGGCAGGGGAGACCCAGTACTTC. The encoded protein is CASSLGQGAGETQYF. The chain carries TRBV28 and TRBJ2-5; TRBD1 matches 11 bases. CDR3 length: 15 amino acids. Germline V gives CDR1 MDHEN, CDR2 SYDVKM. V shed 2 bases and J 5 bases; nucleotides not matched to a gene: 4.

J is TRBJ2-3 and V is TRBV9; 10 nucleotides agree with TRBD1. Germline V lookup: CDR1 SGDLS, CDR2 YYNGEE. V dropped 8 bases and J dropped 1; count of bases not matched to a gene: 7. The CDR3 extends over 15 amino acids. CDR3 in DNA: TGTGCCAGTCGCGGTGGGACAGGGGGCACAGATACGCAGTATTTT. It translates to CASRGGTGGTDTQYF.

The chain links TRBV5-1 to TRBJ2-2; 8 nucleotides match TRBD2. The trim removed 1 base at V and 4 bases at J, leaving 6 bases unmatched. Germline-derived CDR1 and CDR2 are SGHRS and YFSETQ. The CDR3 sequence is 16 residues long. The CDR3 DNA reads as TGCGCCAGCAGCTTGTCAGTAGCGGGGAGCACCGGGGAGCTGTTTTTT. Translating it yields CASSLSVAGSTGELFF.

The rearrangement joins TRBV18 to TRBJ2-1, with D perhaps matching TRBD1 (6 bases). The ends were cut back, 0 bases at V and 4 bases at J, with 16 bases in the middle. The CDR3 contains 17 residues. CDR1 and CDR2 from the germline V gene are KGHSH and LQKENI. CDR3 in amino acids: CASSPPKTGISYNEQFF. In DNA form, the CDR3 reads TGTGCCAGCTCACCACCGAAAACAGGGATCTCATACAATGAGCAGTTCTTC.

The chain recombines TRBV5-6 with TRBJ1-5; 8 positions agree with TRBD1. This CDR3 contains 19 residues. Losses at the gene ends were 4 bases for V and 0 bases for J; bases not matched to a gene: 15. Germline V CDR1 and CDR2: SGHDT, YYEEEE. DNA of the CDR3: TGTGCCAGCAGCCTTGGGTCGGACAGGGATCCCTATAGCAATCAGCCCCAGCATTTT. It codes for CASSLGSDRDPYSNQPQHF.

The CDR3 coding sequence is TGTGCCAGCAGCTCAGTCGGACAGGGGGTTTCCTATGGCTACACCTTC. It encodes CASSSVGQGVSYGYTF. The rearrangement uses TRBV5-6 and TRBJ1-2, with TRBD1 matching over 10 bases. Germline V gene sequence: CDR1 SGHDT, CDR2 YYEEEE. Germline trimming cut 3 bases from V and 4 bases from J; bases unmatched to any gene: 9. The CDR3 is 16 residues long.

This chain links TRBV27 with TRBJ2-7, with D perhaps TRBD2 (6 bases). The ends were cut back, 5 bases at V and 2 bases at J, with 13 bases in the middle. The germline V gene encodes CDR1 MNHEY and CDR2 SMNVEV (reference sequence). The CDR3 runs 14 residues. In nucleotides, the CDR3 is TGTGCCAGCAGTCCATTCAGCGGGCCCTACGAGCAGTACTTC. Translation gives CASSPFSGPYEQYF.

This CDR3 is CASSPLGGRETQYF. DNA of the CDR3: TGTGCCAGCAGCCCTTTGGGGGGTAGAGAGACCCAGTACTTC. The chain is built from TRBV5-4 and TRBJ2-5; tentative D call: TRBD2 (6 bases). The CDR3 totals 14 residues. Trimming left V 4 bases short and J 4 bases short, with 14 bases between. CDR1 and CDR2 from the germline V gene are SGHNT and YYREEE (reference sequence).

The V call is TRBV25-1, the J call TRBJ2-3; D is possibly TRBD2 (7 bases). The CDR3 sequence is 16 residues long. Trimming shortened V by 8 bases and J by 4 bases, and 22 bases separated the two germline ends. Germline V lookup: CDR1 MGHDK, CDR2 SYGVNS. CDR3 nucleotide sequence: TGTGCCAGCGCCAGTCCGAGGGGGGGGAGGGCAGATACGCAGTATTTT. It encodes CASASPRGGRADTQYF. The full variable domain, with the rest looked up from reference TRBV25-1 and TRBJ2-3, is EADIYQTPRYLVIGTGKKITLECSQTMGHDKMYWYQQDPGMELHLIHYSYGVNSTEKGDLSSESTVSRIRTEHFPLTLESARPSHTSQYLCASASPRGGRADTQYFGPGTRLTVL.

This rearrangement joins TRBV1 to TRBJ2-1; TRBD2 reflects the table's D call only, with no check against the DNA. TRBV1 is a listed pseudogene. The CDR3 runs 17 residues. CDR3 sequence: CTSSLRFGGGPYNEQFF. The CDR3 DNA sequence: TGCACCAGCAGCCTGAGGTTCGGGGGGGGGCCCTACAATGAGCAGTTCTTC.

The CDR3 DNA reads TGTGCCAGCAACCTTGAAGGGGGCGGAGAGTTTGGCTACACCTTC. Protein product: CASNLEGGGEFGYTF. The rearrangement joins TRBV5-4 to TRBJ1-2; 7 bases map to TRBD1. Germline V CDR1 and CDR2: SGHNT, YYREEE (reference sequence). The trim removed 6 bases at V and 7 bases at J, leaving 15 bases unmatched. This CDR3 contains 15 residues.

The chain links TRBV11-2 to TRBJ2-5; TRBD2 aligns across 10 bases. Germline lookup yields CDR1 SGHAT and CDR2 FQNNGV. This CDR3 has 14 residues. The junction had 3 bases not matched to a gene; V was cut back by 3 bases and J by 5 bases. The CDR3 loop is CASSFSGRGETQYF. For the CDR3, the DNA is TGTGCCAGCAGCTTCAGCGGGAGGGGGGAGACCCAGTACTTC.

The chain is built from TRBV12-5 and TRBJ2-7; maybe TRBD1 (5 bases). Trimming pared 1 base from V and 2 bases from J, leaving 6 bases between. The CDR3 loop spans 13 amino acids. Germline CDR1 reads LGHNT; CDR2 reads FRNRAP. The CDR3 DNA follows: TGTGCTAGTGGTTTGGGACAGACCTACGAGCAGTACTTC. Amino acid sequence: CASGLGQTYEQYF.

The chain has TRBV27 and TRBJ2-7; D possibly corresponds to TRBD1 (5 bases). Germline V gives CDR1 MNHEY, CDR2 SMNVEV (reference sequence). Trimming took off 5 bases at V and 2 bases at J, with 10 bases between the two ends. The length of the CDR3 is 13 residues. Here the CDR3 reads CASSADSTYEQYF. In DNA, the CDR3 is TGTGCCAGCAGTGCCGACAGCACCTACGAGCAGTACTTC.

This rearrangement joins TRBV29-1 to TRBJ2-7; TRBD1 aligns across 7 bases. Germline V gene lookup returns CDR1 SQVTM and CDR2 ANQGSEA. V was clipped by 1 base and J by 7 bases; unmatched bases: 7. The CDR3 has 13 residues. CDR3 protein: CSVEVDRASEQYF. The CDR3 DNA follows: TGCAGCGTTGAAGTTGACAGGGCGAGTGAGCAGTACTTC.

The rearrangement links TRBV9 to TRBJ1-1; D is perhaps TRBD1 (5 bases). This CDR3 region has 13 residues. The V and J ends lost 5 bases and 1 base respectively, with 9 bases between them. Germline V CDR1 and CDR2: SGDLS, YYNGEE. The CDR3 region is CASSGGGNTEAFF. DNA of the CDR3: TGTGCCAGCAGTGGGGGGGGGAACACTGAAGCTTTCTTT.

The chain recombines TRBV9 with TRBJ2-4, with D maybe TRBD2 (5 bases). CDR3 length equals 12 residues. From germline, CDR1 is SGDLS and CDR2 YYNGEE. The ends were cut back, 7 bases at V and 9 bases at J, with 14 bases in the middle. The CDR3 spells CASSPRRGIQYF. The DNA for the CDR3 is TGTGCCAGCTCTCCTAGACGGGGCATTCAGTACTTC. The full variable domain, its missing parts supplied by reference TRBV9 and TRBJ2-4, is DSGVTQTPKHLITATGQRVTLRCSPRSGDLSVYWYQQSLDQGLQFLIQYYNGEERAKGNILERFSAQQFPDLHSELNLSSLELGDSALYFCASSPRRGIQYFGAGTRLSVL.

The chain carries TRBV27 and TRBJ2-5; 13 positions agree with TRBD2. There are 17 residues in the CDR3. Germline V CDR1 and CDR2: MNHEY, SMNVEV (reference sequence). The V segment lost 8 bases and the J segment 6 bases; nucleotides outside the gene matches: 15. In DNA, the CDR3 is TGTGCCAGCCACTCGGGACTAGCGGGACTACCGGGACAGACCCAGTACTTC. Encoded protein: CASHSGLAGLPGQTQYF.

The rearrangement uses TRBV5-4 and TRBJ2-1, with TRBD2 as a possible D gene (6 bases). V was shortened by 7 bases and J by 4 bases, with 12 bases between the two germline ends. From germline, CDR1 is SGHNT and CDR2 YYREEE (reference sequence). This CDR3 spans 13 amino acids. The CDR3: CASGDSSYNEQFF. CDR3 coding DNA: TGTGCCAGCGGGGACTCCTCATACAATGAGCAGTTCTTC.